This T cell receptor (beta chain) is from a study of T cell responses to AZD1222 COVID-19 vaccine (dated by TCRdb to about 2021). A note on the overall study: TCR sequencing covered roughly 230 trial participants: 200 to 210 given two doses of AZD1222 and 26 given two doses of MenACWY control vaccine. Enrollment into the trials was organized by age into subgroups of 18-55, 56-69 and 70-plus years, and those subgroups contained about 150, 27 and 61 TCR-sequenced participants, respectively.

In the paper's terms, the time point label means: about 28 days (+/-7) after the second vaccine dose. The treatment or condition label here, explained by the study, means: meningococcal conjugate vaccine given as trial control. Vaccinee samples came from UK trials COV001 and COV002, including a single-blind randomized controlled phase 2/3 trial of AZD1222 (ChAdOx1 nCoV-19) in healthy adults. For TCRbeta chain sequencing, PBMC samples were collected from trial participants at day 0 and at day 28 after the second dose. Concerning this clone itself: Its antigen specificity is not known. No quality values exist for individual bases; no much larger clone is one base distant.

The CDR3 regions of human TCRbeta chains were subjected to immunosequencing. Per the original workflow: Repertoire TCRs were checked for matches against a reference library of SARS-CoV-2-specific TCRs that had been generated using the MIRA antigen-specificity platform. Breadth meant the fraction of unique TCRs that were SARS-CoV-2-associated, whereas depth meant the fraction of total T cells that were SARS-CoV-2-associated. Using the MIRA data, each spike-specific TCR was mapped to the spike region that the TCR reacts to and placed in a CD4 or CD8 class. Log10-transformed breadth and depth values were compared by one-way ANOVA with Sidak's multiple comparisons tests. Here the immuneACCESS table is served through TCRdb, limited to in-frame sequences with V and J called. Missing clones are a known gap in these copies; in checked studies unresolved V genes cover under half, and the rest lacks a known reason. The V and J calls and clone size are taken from that table; D and trimming were inferred from the DNA. The sample data list 200,000 to 250,000 clones, and roughly 94% of these were observed just once. The top ten clonotypes cover over 1.5% of the sample.

The CDR3 has 13 amino acids, counting the end cysteine and phenylalanine. The only DNA kept is the CDR3, 39 bases in frame from the first base. V sheds 6 bases and J sheds 6 bases, leaving 14 bases between their ends. The germline V gene specifies MDHEN as CDR1 and SYDVKM as CDR2. On the study overall, not on this receptor specifically: Vaccine-associated CD4 TCRs spanned the whole spike protein, with dominant responses in regions 160-218 and 743-854. In the small 56-69-year group, the increase in depth fell short of significance, most likely because of low power. Most participants were white British and females outnumbered males, and the authors suggested that clonal diversity may have been underestimated. After two AZD1222 doses, spike-specific TCR breadth and depth were significantly higher than at day 0 and than in MenACWY recipients. Only 5 to 7 AZD1222 recipients were SARS-CoV-2 seropositive at baseline, limiting conclusions about previously exposed vaccinees. Because no samples from the day 14 peak response were available, repertoires could be characterized only after the peak T cell response. Epitopes outside the regions mutated in the B.1.351 and B.1.1.7 variants were reportedly recognized by nearly half of the unique spike-specific TCRs.

This clonotype originated in an adult who received the MenACWY meningococcal vaccine as a control. The specimen was peripheral blood, collected 28 days after the second dose of the MenACWY control vaccine. Recombination linked TRBV28 to TRBJ1-2; the D gene is perhaps TRBD1, from 6 matching bases. The DNA reads as follows: TGTGCCAGCAGGCCCGGACAGATAAATGGCTACACCTTC. Its amino acids are CASRPGQINGYTF.